This TCR beta chain originates from a study of Ad26.COV2.S vaccination and SARS-CoV-2 variants (dated by TCRdb to the early 2020s). Background for the entire study: Vaccine-arm donors came from COV1001, a multicentre, randomized, double-blind, placebo-controlled phase I-IIa trial of Ad26.COV2.S in healthy adults. Ad26.COV2.S was administered intramuscularly at 5 x 10^10 or 1 x 10^11 viral particles, either as a single shot or as two shots given 56 days apart. TCRbeta repertoire sequencing served as the tool for gauging how specific and how broad the SARS-CoV-2-reactive T cell receptors were following Ad26.COV2.S vaccination. A total of 32 samples were included in the TCR-sequenced set, comprising some 20 Ad26.COV2.S vaccine recipients, 5 placebo recipients and 8 SARS-CoV-2 convalescent individuals. Participants in the trial were split at random into five groups of five each, receiving low-dose or high-dose Ad26.COV2.S once or twice, or else placebo on both occasions. Investigators did not know the trial group allocation while performing experiments and assessing outcomes.

The immunoSEQ Assay was used to sequence TCRbeta CDR3 regions. After extraction, genomic DNA underwent amplification by bias-controlled multiplex PCR, followed by high-throughput sequencing. The paper's data handling went like this. Collapsing and filtering of sequences were performed to quantify the absolute abundance of each unique TCRbeta CDR3 region. Usable DNA was measured by amplifying reference genes present in all nucleated cells, and TCRbeta template counts were normalized to that usable DNA to estimate T cell fraction. Repertoire TCRs were annotated as SARS-CoV-2-specific when V gene, CDR3 amino acid sequence and J gene were exactly matched to a known reactive TCR set. MIRA supplied the reference SARS-CoV-2 TCR set, which was filtered for enrichment in COVID-19-positive ImmuneCODE repertoires so that public or cross-reactive TCRs were removed. Based on the MIRA antigens, annotated TCRs were further analysed at the level of specific ORF or position within ORF. Breadth was defined as annotated unique rearrangements over total unique productive rearrangements; depth was the summed frequency of those rearrangements. Group comparisons of TCR breadth used two-sided Wilcoxon rank-sum tests. TCRdb re-hosts the immuneACCESS table, in-frame sequences only. Its copies lack some clones; in the studies checked, an unresolved V gene accounts for under half of them, and the cause for the rest is not known. That table gives V, J and clone size, and the DNA gave D and trimming. In this sample the table shows about 500,000 clones, 89% of which occur a single time. Clones ranked in the top ten supply about 1.5% of the sample.

Comment on this clone: It has no known antigen specificity. Base qualities are not at hand, and no much larger clone is one base apart.

Beyond this particular receptor, the publication reports: The study was not powered to compare responses between vaccine doses or regimens. After vaccination, spike-specific CD8+ and CD4+ T cell responses were reported to show substantial breadth. Comparable non-spike TCR breadth was observed between vaccine and placebo recipients, consistent with only spike being contained in the vaccine. According to the authors, total T cell responses may have been underestimated by the TCR breadth and depth analyses. Ad26.COV2.S recipients had higher spike-specific TCR breadth than placebo recipients (P = 0.0014).

This specimen's treatment or condition label, interpreted: around 19 received Ad26.COV2.S at low or high dose, single or two shots; 5 received placebo; per-sample allocation not given. For vaccine and placebo recipients, the sequenced repertoires came from samples collected on day 63 after the first injection. Cohort 1b enrolled fewer than 30 adults aged 18-55 years at a single site in Boston, USA, between 29 July and 7 August 2020. Ad26.COV2.S consisted of a replication-incompetent adenovirus type 26 vector by which a prefusion-stabilized SARS-CoV-2 spike protein from the original Wuhan strain was expressed. Trimming takes 3 bases from V and 9 bases from J, and the germline ends sit 12 bases apart. The CDR3 starts with the cysteine, ends with the phenylalanine, and has 12 residues. Only the CDR3 region is kept as DNA, spanning 36 bases read in frame from base 1. CDR1 SGDLS and CDR2 YYNGEE were looked up in the germline V gene.

The material sequenced was peripheral blood, taken in a trial of Ad26.COV2.S vaccine versus placebo. This TCR came from a person aged 18 to 65 who received the Ad26.COV2.S COVID-19 vaccine or a placebo. Here the chain combines TRBV9 and TRBJ1-2; matching of 6 bases hints at TRBD1 as the D gene. The CDR3: CASSGNRERYTF. The sequence in DNA is TGTGCCAGCAGCGGCAACAGGGAACGCTACACCTTC.